The entry below describes one T cell receptor beta chain. Its specificity is unknown. The data are from a study of PD-1 blockade in classical Hodgkin lymphoma. Study-level background: Nivolumab dosed at 3 mg/kg went to patients intravenously every 2 weeks. Findings of the study overall: Reports described newly diagnosed patients as having lower baseline TCR diversity than healthy donors.

Every patient was affected by relapse after autologous stem cell transplantation, while exposure to brentuximab vedotin was not uniform. Magnetic negative selection purified CD4+ T cells from thawed PBMCs. The CDR3 runs to 14 residues. Germline values: CDR1 SGHAT, CDR2 FQDESV (reference sequence). V shed 10 bases, J shed 6 bases, and the junction held 9 bases outside the gene matches. Using immunoSEQ multiplex PCR, the repertoire was profiled, and TCRdb retains in-frame clones only, with some absent. This sample has 30,000 to 35,000 clones, with over 75% found just once. This clonotype was sampled from a human donor with classical Hodgkin lymphoma. The chain couples TRBV11-1 to TRBJ2-7, with TRBD2 identical over 13 bases. This specimen was CD4+ T cells from blood, taken at baseline. CDR3 DNA: TGTGCCACGGGCAGGACTAGCGGGAGTGCCGAGCAGTACTTC. This sequence encodes CATGRTSGSAEQYF. The full variable domain, rest sourced from reference TRBV11-1 and TRBJ2-7, is EAEVAQSPRYKITEKSQAVAFWCDPISGHATLYWYRQILGQGPELLVQFQDESVVDDSQLPKDRFSAERLKGVDSTLKIQPAELGDSAMYLCATGRTSGSAEQYFGPGTRLTVT.